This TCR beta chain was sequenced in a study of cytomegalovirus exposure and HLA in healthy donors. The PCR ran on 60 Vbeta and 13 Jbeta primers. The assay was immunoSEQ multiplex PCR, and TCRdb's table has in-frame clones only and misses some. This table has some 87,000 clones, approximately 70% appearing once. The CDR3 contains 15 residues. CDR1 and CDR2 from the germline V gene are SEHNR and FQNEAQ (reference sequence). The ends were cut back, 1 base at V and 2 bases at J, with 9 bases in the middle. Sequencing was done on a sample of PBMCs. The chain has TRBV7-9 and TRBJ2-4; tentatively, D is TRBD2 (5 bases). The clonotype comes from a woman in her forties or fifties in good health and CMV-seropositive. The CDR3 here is CASSLGGLTKNIQYF. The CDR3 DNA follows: TGTGCCAGCAGCTTAGGAGGGTTGACCAAAAACATTCAGTACTTC.